This entry concerns a single TCR beta chain. Its matching antigen is unknown. The data were obtained in a study of a mutant IDH1 vaccine in newly diagnosed glioma. CDR1 is SGHAT, CDR2 FQNNGV, per germline. There are 15 residues in the CDR3. Trimming left V 5 bases short and J 7 bases short, with 17 bases between. TCRdb's table, derived via immunoSEQ multiplex PCR, lists solely in-frame clones and lacks some. Altogether around 41,000 clones are present, 80% to 90% being singletons, with the ten largest covering roughly 1.5%. The time point denotes: week 35, safety follow-up. Each dose delivered 300 ug of mutant IDH1 20-mer peptide subcutaneously with imiquimod. Vaccination of patients was performed eight times, in weeks 1, 3, 5, 7, 11, 15, 19 and 23. New IDH1-mutant, ATRX-lost WHO grade 3 or 4 astrocytomas occurred in donors.

This receptor was identified in a man in his forties with glioma. The J gene is TRBJ1-4, the V gene TRBV11-2; D is possibly TRBD1 (5 bases). Here the sequenced sample was PBMCs, taken from a glioma patient whose treatment included an IDH1 peptide vaccine. In DNA, the CDR3 is TGTGCCAGCAGCGTCGGACAAGGGGAGTTTGAAAAACTGTTTTTT. Translation: CASSVGQGEFEKLFF.